The clone carrying this TCR beta chain was counted many times. The data were obtained in a study of identical twins' blood T cells. The germline gives CDR1 SGHAT, CDR2 FQNNGV. With 3 bases removed from V and 2 bases from J, the gap between germline ends came to 7 bases. The length of the CDR3 is 13 residues. TCRdb ran MiXCR on the 5' RACE reads and lists one entry per CDR3 protein. The data contain 300,000 to 450,000 distinct CDR3 sequences, about 28% of them seen just once; the ten biggest clones take up 6% to 7%. This chain connects TRBV11-2 to TRBJ2-5; D remains unclear. The sequence derives from a woman between 18 and 49 years old in good health. Sequenced material: PBMCs. The CDR3 DNA reads as TGTGCCAGCAGCTTCGAACCACAAGAGACCCAGTACTTC. It codes for CASSFEPQETQYF.